This is a list of T cell receptor beta chains from one sample in a study of blood T cell repertoires in COVID-19. Assay: immunoSEQ multiplex PCR; the TCRdb copy retains only in-frame clones and omits some. In the table there are fewer than 200,000 clones, roughly four fifths of which are singletons. Sequenced sample: peripheral blood. The receptors originated from a woman aged 80 or over with acute or convalescent COVID-19. Both conserved end residues are part of each CDR3. The order of the fields is V gene, D gene, CDR3 length, clone size, J gene, CDR3 DNA, CDR3 protein. D genes are given only for firm matches. Expanded clones are given a class, and other clones once, few, many or no size at all.

v_gene: TRBV15
d_gene: -
len: 14
abundance: -
j_gene: TRBJ2-5
CDR3nt: TGTGCCGCGGCCAAGGTCGGGAGAAAAGAGACCCAGTACTTC
CDR3aa: CAAAKVGRKETQYF

v_gene: TRBV6-5
d_gene: -
len: 12
abundance: -
j_gene: TRBJ2-7
CDR3nt: TGTGCCAGTGCCCGGAACAGGGACGAGCAGTACTTC
CDR3aa: CASARNRDEQYF

v_gene: TRBV6-5
d_gene: -
len: 13
abundance: -
j_gene: TRBJ1-2
CDR3nt: TGTGCCAGCAGTCCCCCCACCCTATATGGCTACACCTTC
CDR3aa: CASSPPTLYGYTF

v_gene: TRBV9
d_gene: -
len: 14
abundance: -
j_gene: TRBJ2-1
CDR3nt: TGTGCCAGCAGCGTAGATTCCAGCTACAATGAGCAGTTCTTC
CDR3aa: CASSVDSSYNEQFF

v_gene: TRBV12-5
d_gene: TRBD1
len: 15
abundance: few
j_gene: TRBJ1-2
CDR3nt: TGTGCTAGTGGTTCGGGACAGGGGGCGCTTAGTGGCTACACCTTC
CDR3aa: CASGSGQGALSGYTF

v_gene: TRBV18
d_gene: -
len: 12
abundance: -
j_gene: TRBJ2-2
CDR3nt: TGTGCCAGCTCACCCTCTACCGGGGAGCTGTTTTTT
CDR3aa: CASSPSTGELFF

v_gene: TRBV5-1
d_gene: -
len: 13
abundance: few
j_gene: TRBJ1-4
CDR3nt: TGCGCCAGCAGCCGGGAGCCTAATGAAAAACTGTTTTTT
CDR3aa: CASSREPNEKLFF

v_gene: TRBV29-1
d_gene: TRBD2
len: 14
abundance: -
j_gene: TRBJ2-1
CDR3nt: TGCAGCGTTAGAAATAGCGGGACATACAATGAGCAGTTCTTC
CDR3aa: CSVRNSGTYNEQFF

v_gene: TRBV24-1
d_gene: TRBD1
len: 13
abundance: -
j_gene: TRBJ2-1
CDR3nt: TGTGCCACCAGTGATTTCTCAGGGGGCGAGCAGTTCTTC
CDR3aa: CATSDFSGGEQFF

v_gene: TRBV30
d_gene: TRBD1
len: 14
abundance: -
j_gene: TRBJ1-5
CDR3nt: TGTGCCTGGAGTAAGACAGGGGGTCAACAGCCCCAGCATTTT
CDR3aa: CAWSKTGGQQPQHF

v_gene: TRBV5-6
d_gene: -
len: 17
abundance: -
j_gene: TRBJ1-4
CDR3nt: TGTGCCAGCAGCTTGACAGGGCTTGGTGCAACTAATGAAAAACTGTTTTTT
CDR3aa: CASSLTGLGATNEKLFF

v_gene: TRBV6-6
d_gene: TRBD1
len: 15
abundance: -
j_gene: TRBJ1-6
CDR3nt: TGTGCCAGCACCCTACAGGACAGGGGTAATTCACCCCTCCACTTT
CDR3aa: CASTLQDRGNSPLHF

v_gene: TRBV19
d_gene: TRBD1
len: 16
abundance: few
j_gene: TRBJ2-1
CDR3nt: TGTGCCAGTAGTATCGACAGGGGGCATACCTACAATGAGCAGTTCTTC
CDR3aa: CASSIDRGHTYNEQFF

v_gene: TRBV11-2
d_gene: TRBD1
len: 14
abundance: -
j_gene: TRBJ2-2
CDR3nt: TGTGCCAGCAGCTCAGGGGGCGGGACCGGGGAGCTGTTTTTT
CDR3aa: CASSSGGGTGELFF

v_gene: TRBV18
d_gene: -
len: 14
abundance: -
j_gene: TRBJ1-4
CDR3nt: TGTGCCAGCTCACCATGGAGGGACAATGAAAAACTGTTTTTT
CDR3aa: CASSPWRDNEKLFF

v_gene: TRBV3-1/TRBV3-2
d_gene: -
len: 13
abundance: -
j_gene: TRBJ2-4
CDR3nt: TGTGCCAGCAGTCCGGACGGAGGGAACATTCAGTACTTC
CDR3aa: CASSPDGGNIQYF

v_gene: TRBV6-9
d_gene: -
len: 16
abundance: -
j_gene: TRBJ1-5
CDR3nt: TGTGCCAGCAGTTATTCTGACTGCCCTAGCAATCAGCCCCAGCATTTT
CDR3aa: CASSYSDCPSNQPQHF

v_gene: TRBV5-6
d_gene: TRBD2
len: 14
abundance: -
j_gene: TRBJ2-7
CDR3nt: TGTGCCAGCAGCGTGGGACTAGCGGGCTACGAGCAGTACTTC
CDR3aa: CASSVGLAGYEQYF

v_gene: TRBV10-3
d_gene: -
len: 16
abundance: -
j_gene: TRBJ2-1
CDR3nt: TGTGCCATCAGTGGGAACAGGGATGCTAGCGGAGATGAGCAGTTCTTC
CDR3aa: CAISGNRDASGDEQFF

v_gene: TRBV12-5
d_gene: -
len: 15
abundance: once
j_gene: TRBJ2-3
CDR3nt: TGTGCTAGTGGTTTGAGGAGTGTGGGGCCAGATACGCAGTATTTT
CDR3aa: CASGLRSVGPDTQYF

v_gene: TRBV6-1
d_gene: TRBD2
len: 16
abundance: -
j_gene: TRBJ2-7
CDR3nt: TGTGCCAGCAGTGAAGCGGGCCCTAGCGGGAGAAACGAGCAGTACTTC
CDR3aa: CASSEAGPSGRNEQYF

v_gene: TRBV30
d_gene: -
len: 14
abundance: once
j_gene: TRBJ2-2
CDR3nt: TGTGCCTGGGACAGGATTTGGGGCACCGGGGAGCTGTTTTTT
CDR3aa: CAWDRIWGTGELFF

v_gene: TRBV2
d_gene: -
len: 13
abundance: few
j_gene: TRBJ1-3
CDR3nt: TGTGCCAGCAGTGACAGGCCTGGAAACACCATATATTTT
CDR3aa: CASSDRPGNTIYF

v_gene: TRBV4-1
d_gene: -
len: 17
abundance: -
j_gene: TRBJ1-1
CDR3nt: TGCGCCAGCACCAACAAGATATGGCAGGGTATGAACACTGAAGCTTTCTTT
CDR3aa: CASTNKIWQGMNTEAFF

v_gene: TRBV30
d_gene: -
len: 13
abundance: few
j_gene: TRBJ2-7
CDR3nt: TGTGCCTGGAGTCTGCGGGGACCCTACGAGCAGTACTTC
CDR3aa: CAWSLRGPYEQYF

v_gene: TRBV6-2/TRBV6-3
d_gene: -
len: 12
abundance: -
j_gene: TRBJ2-7
CDR3nt: TGTGCCAGCAGCCCTGGACTGGACGAGCAGTACTTC
CDR3aa: CASSPGLDEQYF

v_gene: TRBV6-5
d_gene: -
len: 16
abundance: -
j_gene: TRBJ2-6
CDR3nt: TGTGCCAGCAGTTACGTCGCGGCCTCTGGGGCCAACGTCCTGACTTTC
CDR3aa: CASSYVAASGANVLTF

v_gene: TRBV27
d_gene: -
len: 14
abundance: -
j_gene: TRBJ1-2
CDR3nt: TGTGCCAGCAGTTCACAGGGACGGGACTATGGCTACACCTTC
CDR3aa: CASSSQGRDYGYTF

v_gene: TRBV5-4
d_gene: TRBD1
len: 16
abundance: -
j_gene: TRBJ1-4
CDR3nt: TGTGCCAGCAGAGAGAAAGGGGGCTCAACTAATGAAAAACTGTTTTTT
CDR3aa: CASREKGGSTNEKLFF

v_gene: TRBV7-8
d_gene: -
len: 14
abundance: -
j_gene: TRBJ1-5
CDR3nt: TGTGCCAGCAGCTTAAGCAGGGTAGATCAGCCCCAGCATTTT
CDR3aa: CASSLSRVDQPQHF

v_gene: TRBV2
d_gene: -
len: 13
abundance: -
j_gene: TRBJ1-1
CDR3nt: TGTGCCAGCAGACTCAACAGGGACACTGAAGCTTTCTTT
CDR3aa: CASRLNRDTEAFF

v_gene: TRBV27
d_gene: TRBD1
len: 16
abundance: -
j_gene: TRBJ2-7
CDR3nt: TGTGCCAGCAGTTTAGGGGGGACAGGGAGCTCCTACGAGCAGTACTTC
CDR3aa: CASSLGGTGSSYEQYF

v_gene: TRBV6-6
d_gene: TRBD2
len: 16
abundance: once
j_gene: TRBJ2-1
CDR3nt: TGTGCCAGCAGTCCTAGCGGGACTAGCTCGGGTCGTGAGCAGTTCTTC
CDR3aa: CASSPSGTSSGREQFF

v_gene: TRBV6-5
d_gene: TRBD1
len: 13
abundance: -
j_gene: TRBJ1-2
CDR3nt: TGTGCCAGCAGTTACGGGACAGGGGGCGGCTACACCTTC
CDR3aa: CASSYGTGGGYTF

v_gene: TRBV5-1
d_gene: -
len: 14
abundance: -
j_gene: TRBJ2-7
CDR3nt: TGCGCCAGCAGCCCTGGCCCCAGCTCCTACGAGCAGTACTTC
CDR3aa: CASSPGPSSYEQYF

v_gene: TRBV19
d_gene: -
len: 15
abundance: -
j_gene: TRBJ1-4
CDR3nt: TGTGCCAGTGGGGCGGATACAGCGTTTAATGAAAAACTGTTTTTT
CDR3aa: CASGADTAFNEKLFF

v_gene: TRBV9
d_gene: TRBD2
len: 17
abundance: -
j_gene: TRBJ2-2
CDR3nt: TGTGCCAGCAGCGTAGGATGGAGCGGGAAAAGGTCCGGGGAGCTGTTTTTT
CDR3aa: CASSVGWSGKRSGELFF

v_gene: TRBV9
d_gene: -
len: 13
abundance: -
j_gene: TRBJ2-7
CDR3nt: TGTGCCAGCAGCGTATCCCCAGCGAACGAGCAGTACTTC
CDR3aa: CASSVSPANEQYF